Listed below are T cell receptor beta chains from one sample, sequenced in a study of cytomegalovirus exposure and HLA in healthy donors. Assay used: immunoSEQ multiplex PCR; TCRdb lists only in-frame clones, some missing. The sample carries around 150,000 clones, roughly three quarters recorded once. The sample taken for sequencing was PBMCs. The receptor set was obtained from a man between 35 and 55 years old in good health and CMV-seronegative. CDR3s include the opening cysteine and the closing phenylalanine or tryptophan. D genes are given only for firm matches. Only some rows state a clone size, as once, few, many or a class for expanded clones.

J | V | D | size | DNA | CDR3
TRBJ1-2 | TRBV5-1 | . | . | TGCGCCAGCAGACAGGACAACTATGGCTACACCTTC | CASRQDNYGYTF
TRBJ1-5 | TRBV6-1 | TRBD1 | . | TGTGCTTCCCACAGGGGTGGCAATCAGCCCCAGCATTTT | CASHRGGNQPQHF
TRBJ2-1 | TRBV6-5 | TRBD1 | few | TGTGCCAGCAGTTCGAGGGGGCTTGAGCAGTTCTTC | CASSSRGLEQFF
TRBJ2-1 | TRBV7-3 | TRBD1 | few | TGTGCCAGCAGCTTAGCTACAGGGGAATTTTACAATGAGCAGTTCTTC | CASSLATGEFYNEQFF
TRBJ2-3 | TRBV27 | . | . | TGTGCCAGCATGGAGGGCGCGGGCGTAGATACGCAGTATTTT | CASMEGAGVDTQYF
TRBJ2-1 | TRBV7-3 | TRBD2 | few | TGTGCCAGCAGCCAGAGCGGGACGGGCAATGAGCAGTTCTTC | CASSQSGTGNEQFF
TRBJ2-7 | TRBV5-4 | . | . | TGTGCCAGCAGCTTAGGGGTTTGGGGCTCCTACGAGCAGTACTTC | CASSLGVWGSYEQYF
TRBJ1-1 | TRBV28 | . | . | TGTGCCAGCAGGCGGAGTTTGAACACTGAAGCTTTCTTT | CASRRSLNTEAFF
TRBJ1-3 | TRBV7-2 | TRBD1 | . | TGTGCCAGCAGCTTGACCACAGGGGTATTTGGAAACACCATATATTTT | CASSLTTGVFGNTIYF
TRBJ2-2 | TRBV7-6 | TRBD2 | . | TGTGCCAGCAGCCCATGGACTAGCGGGAGTTCCGGGGAGCTGTTTTTT | CASSPWTSGSSGELFF
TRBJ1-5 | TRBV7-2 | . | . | TGTGCCAGCAGCAATCGACAGGGCAATCAGCCCCAGCATTTT | CASSNRQGNQPQHF
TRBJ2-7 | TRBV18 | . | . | TGTGCCAGCTCAACAACCTACGAGCAGTACTTC | CASSTTYEQYF
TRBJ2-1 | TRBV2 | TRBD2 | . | TGTGCCAGCGGGAGGGTCGGAAATGAGCAGTTCTTC | CASGRVGNEQFF
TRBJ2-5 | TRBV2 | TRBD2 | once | TGTGCCAGCAGTCGTCTCAGACTAGCGGGAATGGAGACCCAGTACTTC | CASSRLRLAGMETQYF
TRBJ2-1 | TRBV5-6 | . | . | TGTGCCAGCAGCTTGGGGCAGTACTCCTACAATGAGCAGTTCTTC | CASSLGQYSYNEQFF
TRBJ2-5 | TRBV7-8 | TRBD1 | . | TGTGCCAGCAGCTTAGTAGGGACAGGGGGCGAAGAGACCCAGTACTTC | CASSLVGTGGEETQYF
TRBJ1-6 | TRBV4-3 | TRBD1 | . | TGCGCCAGCAGCCAAGGGACAGGGCGCCTCGGTTCACCCCTCCACTTT | CASSQGTGRLGSPLHF
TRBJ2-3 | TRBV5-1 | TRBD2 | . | TGCGCCAGCAGCTTTTATGGACTAGCGGAGAGCACAGATACGCAGTATTTT | CASSFYGLAESTDTQYF
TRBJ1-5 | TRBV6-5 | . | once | TGTGCCAGCAGGGGGCTTGATCAGCCCCAGCATTTT | CASRGLDQPQHF
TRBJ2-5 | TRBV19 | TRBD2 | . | TGTGCCAGTACCGGGACTAGCGGGGAAGAGACCCAGTACTTC | CASTGTSGEETQYF
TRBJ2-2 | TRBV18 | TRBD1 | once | TGTGCCAGCTCAACCGGGACAGGGGGCGGAGTGTACACCGGGGAGCTGTTTTTT | CASSTGTGGGVYTGELFF
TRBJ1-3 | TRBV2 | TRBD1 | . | TGTGCCAGCAGTGAATACTTCCGACAGGGCGATAGCTCTGGAAACACCATATATTTT | CASSEYFRQGDSSGNTIYF
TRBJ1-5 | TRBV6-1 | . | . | TGTGCCAGCAGTGCCCGACAGGGCAATCAGCCCCAGCATTTT | CASSARQGNQPQHF
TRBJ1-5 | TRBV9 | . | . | TGTGCCAGCAGCGTAGCAGGGGGCAATCAGCCCCAGCATTTT | CASSVAGGNQPQHF
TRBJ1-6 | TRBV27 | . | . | TGTGCCAGCAGCTACCAGGGTGATAATTCACCCCTCCACTTT | CASSYQGDNSPLHF
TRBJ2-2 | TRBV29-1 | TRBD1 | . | TGCAGCGTCGGGACAGAGAACACCGGGGAGCTGTTTTTT | CSVGTENTGELFF
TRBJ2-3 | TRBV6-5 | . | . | TGTGCCAGCAGTTACTCCGACGGGACGCAGTATTTT | CASSYSDGTQYF
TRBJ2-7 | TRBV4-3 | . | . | TGCGCCAGCAGCCAAGATAGTGAGGCCTACGAGCAGTACTTC | CASSQDSEAYEQYF
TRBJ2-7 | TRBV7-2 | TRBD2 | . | TGTGCCAGCAGCGTCGGACTAGCGGGGGGGCAGTCACAGCAGTACTTC | CASSVGLAGGQSQQYF
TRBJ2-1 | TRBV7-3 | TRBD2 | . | TGTGCCAGCAGCAATAGCGGGAGTTCCTACAATGAGCAGTTCTTC | CASSNSGSSYNEQFF
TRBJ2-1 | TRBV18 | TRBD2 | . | TGTGCCAGCTCACCACGCCTAGCGGGGGCCACAGGAGAGCAGTTCTTC | CASSPRLAGATGEQFF
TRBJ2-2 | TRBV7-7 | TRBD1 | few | TGTGCCAGCAGCAAAAGGACAGGGGTAATGGCCGGGGAGCTGTTTTTT | CASSKRTGVMAGELFF
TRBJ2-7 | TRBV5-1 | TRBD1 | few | TGCGCCAGCAGCTTGGGACGGGACAGGTTCGAGTCCGAGCAGTACTTC | CASSLGRDRFESEQYF
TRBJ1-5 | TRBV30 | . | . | TGTGCCTGGAGTGTATCCCCAGAGGTAGGGCCCCAGCATTTT | CAWSVSPEVGPQHF
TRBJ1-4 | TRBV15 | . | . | TGTGCCACCAGCTCCCTTCGGATGGAGAATGAAAAACTGTTTTTT | CATSSLRMENEKLFF
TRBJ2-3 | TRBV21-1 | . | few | TGTGCCAGCAGCAAACCCGGGACTAGCGGGAGGACGGTCACAGATACGCAGTATTTT | CASSKPGTSGRTVTDTQYF
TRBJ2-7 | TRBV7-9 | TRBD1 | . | TGTGCCAGCAGCGGGACAGCCTACGAGCAGTACTTC | CASSGTAYEQYF
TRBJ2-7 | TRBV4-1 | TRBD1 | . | TGCGCCAGCAGCCTGGGGACAGGGGTTTACGAGCAGTACTTC | CASSLGTGVYEQYF
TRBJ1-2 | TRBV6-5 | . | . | TGTGCCAGCAGTTCCGGACTCGGACAGTATGGCTACACCTTC | CASSSGLGQYGYTF
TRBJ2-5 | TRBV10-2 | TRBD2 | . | TGCGCCAGCTGGGGGGGTGAGGAGACCCAGTACTTC | CASWGGEETQYF
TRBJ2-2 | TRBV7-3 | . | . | TGTGCCAGCAGCTTAGCGGCCCTGAACACCGGGGAGCTGTTTTTT | CASSLAALNTGELFF
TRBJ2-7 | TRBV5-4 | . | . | TGTGCCAGCAGCTCTACGACAGACAGCTACGAGCAGTACTTC | CASSSTTDSYEQYF
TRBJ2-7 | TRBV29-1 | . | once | TGCAGCGTTATCGGGGACACTCCCTACGAGCAGTACTTC | CSVIGDTPYEQYF
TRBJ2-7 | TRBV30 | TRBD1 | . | TGTGCCTGGACCGGCGGGACAGGGATCCACGAGCAGTACTTC | CAWTGGTGIHEQYF
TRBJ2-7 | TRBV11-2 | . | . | TGTGCCAGCAGCTCCTCTGGGCAGTACGAGCAGTACTTC | CASSSSGQYEQYF
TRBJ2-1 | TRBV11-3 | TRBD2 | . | TGTGCCAGCAGCTTAGGGGGACTAGCCCCCAATGAGCAGTTCTTC | CASSLGGLAPNEQFF
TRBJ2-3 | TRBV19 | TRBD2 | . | TGTGGGAGTTCGGGTAGCGGGGGTTCTCTCACAGATACGCAGTATTTT | CGSSGSGGSLTDTQYF
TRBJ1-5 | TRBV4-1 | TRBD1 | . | TGCGCCAGCAGCCAAGTCTCGACAGGGGTTCAGCCCCAGCATTTT | CASSQVSTGVQPQHF
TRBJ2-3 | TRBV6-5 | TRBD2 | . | TGTGCCAGCAGTTTCGGACTAGCAGTACACACAGATACGCAGTATTTT | CASSFGLAVHTDTQYF
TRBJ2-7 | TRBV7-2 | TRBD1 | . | TGTGCCAGCAGCCGACACGGACAGGTCTCCTACGAGCAGTACTTC | CASSRHGQVSYEQYF
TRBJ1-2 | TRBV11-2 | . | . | TGTGCCAGCAGCCCACGCCGAGACAGGTCGGTTGGCTACACCTTC | CASSPRRDRSVGYTF
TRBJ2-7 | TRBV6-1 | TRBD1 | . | TGTGCCAGCATGAGACAGGGGGGATTGTACGAGCAGTACTTC | CASMRQGGLYEQYF
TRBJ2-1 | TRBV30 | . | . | TGTGCCTGGAGTGTATTTGGGGAGAGTGAGCAGTTCTTC | CAWSVFGESEQFF